Following are 7 T cell receptor beta chains from one sample sequenced in a study of blood T cell repertoires in COVID-19. Profiling relied on immunoSEQ multiplex PCR, and the TCRdb table lists in-frame clones only, not all of them. In the table there are over 250,000 clones, 87% of which are singletons. The sequencing input was peripheral blood. These receptors all stem from a woman aged 40 to 50 who had recovered from COVID-19.

The genes are TRBV27 and TRBJ2-7; 10 bases align to TRBD1. Losses at the gene ends were 6 bases for V and 3 bases for J; bases not matched to a gene: 5. Germline-derived CDR1 and CDR2 are MNHEY and SMNVEV (reference sequence). The CDR3 is made up of 14 amino acids. CDR3 loop: CASRRTGGGYEQYF. CDR3 DNA: TGTGCCAGCAGGCGGACAGGGGGAGGCTACGAGCAGTACTTC.

The V and J genes are TRBV19 and TRBJ1-2; D call uncertain. Between the trimmed V and J ends, which lost 6 bases and 4 bases, there was a span of 6 bases. The CDR3 is 11 residues long. The germline V gene encodes CDR1 LNHDA and CDR2 SQIVND (reference sequence). The CDR3 coding sequence is TGTGCCAGTAGCTCTCGCTATGGCTACACCTTC. Protein: CASSSRYGYTF.

The V call is TRBV9, the J call TRBJ1-4; 9 nucleotides line up with TRBD1. The junction had 7 bases not matched to a gene; V was cut back by 3 bases and J by 7 bases. Germline values: CDR1 SGDLS, CDR2 YYNGEE. CDR3 length: 15 amino acids. In nucleotides, the CDR3 is TGTGCCAGCAGCGAGGGGACAGGGAGGACTGAAAAACTGTTTTTT. Residues: CASSEGTGRTEKLFF.

This clone was seen a few times. The rearrangement uses TRBV10-1 and TRBJ2-1; 7 bases map to TRBD2. The CDR3 spans 16 residues. Trimming at V came to 0 bases and at J to 5 bases, leaving 7 bases not matched to a gene. Germline V gives CDR1 WNHNN, CDR2 SYGVQD (reference sequence). CDR3 loop: CASSESVGGMDNEQFF. In DNA form, the CDR3 reads TGCGCCAGCAGTGAGTCGGTGGGGGGGATGGACAATGAGCAGTTCTTC.

As to this clone: The identical CDR3 is also encoded by other nucleotide sequences in the sample. CDR3 bases: TGTGCCAGTAGTTCGGGACAGGGGGCCTACGAGCAGTACTTC. Translated, it gives CASSSGQGAYEQYF. The rearrangement links TRBV19 to TRBJ2-7; the match to TRBD1 covers 11 bases. Germline values: CDR1 LNHDA, CDR2 SQIVND (reference sequence). This CDR3 region has 14 residues. J was trimmed by 2 bases and V by 5 bases; bases with no gene match: 2.

J is TRBJ2-2 and V is TRBV6-2 or TRBV6-3; possible D gene TRBD1, 5 bases. Germline CDR1 is MNHEY and CDR2 is SVGEGT. Trimming took 4 bases from V and 7 from J, leaving 10 bases between them. The CDR3 has 13 amino acids. The CDR3 DNA reads TGTGCCAGCAGTTCCCAGGGCTACGGGGAGCTGTTTTTT. Translation: CASSSQGYGELFF.

This clone was observed once. The genes are TRBV6-2 or TRBV6-3 and TRBJ1-6, with D tentatively TRBD1 (5 bases). CDR3 size: 15 residues. Germline assignment: CDR1 MNHEY and CDR2 SVGEGT. V lost 4 bases, J lost 8 bases, and 15 bases lay in between. The CDR3 loop is CASSSYPGSHSPLHF. The CDR3 DNA reads TGTGCCAGCAGTTCCTATCCAGGGTCTCATTCACCCCTCCACTTT.